This T cell receptor beta chain is drawn from a study of shared clonotypes between healthy human individuals (dated by TCRdb to about 2020). Regarding the research as a whole: The cohort comprised a couple of women and a few men aged 18 to 49 years. To increase sequencing depth and limit assay-specific biases, different laboratories used diverse techniques to prepare libraries and sequence TCR repertoires. Leukapheresis yielded between about 0.94 and 10 billion PBMCs per donor. The study deeply sequenced blood TCR repertoires of several healthy adults to estimate repertoire size and the extent of clonotype sharing between individuals.

As regards this clone: The specificity of this receptor is unknown. Qualities for individual bases were not recorded, and no much larger clone is one base off.

Using the deep immunoSEQ assay, TCR CDR3 regions were amplified from genomic DNA by multiplex PCR. Genomic DNA extracted from each cell subset was distributed evenly over all wells of several immunoSEQ 96-well plates, and each plate served as one replicate. For unsorted PBMC, around 330 ng genomic DNA, equal to approximately 30,000 T cell genomes, was loaded into each replicate PCR. Ten immunoSEQ deep assay plates were used to sequence the unsorted PBMC genomic DNA. Purified libraries were measured with a Qubit 3.0 fluorometer, size-checked on a Bioanalyzer 2100, and measured again with the KAPA Library Quantification kit. Every immunoSEQ 96-well plate was sequenced on a separate single-read 150-cycle Illumina NextSeq 550 flow cell. Under the source paper's analysis protocol: Because the immunoSEQ output included only junctional sequences and no quality scores, the filtering could not be the same as the filtering used for full-length reads. Sequences were annotated with PyIR, a Python wrapper for IgBLAST v1.9, and V/J genes and CDR3 were assigned using IMGT germline references. Reads with weak V/J assignments (E-value above 1e-6), missing CDR3, stop codons, out-of-frame junctions, or ambiguous translated residues were removed. V3J clonotypes were defined by identical inferred V gene, J gene, and CDR3 amino acid sequence. Percentage overlap between repertoires was computed as shared unique clonotypes divided by the size of the smaller repertoire. Three approaches were used to assess repertoire richness: RTK rarefaction, the Chao1 estimator, and Recon v2.1 estimates of unobserved clonotypes. Entries here come from immuneACCESS through TCRdb and include only in-frame sequences with V and J called. Some clones fail to appear in such tables; in the studies checked, an unresolved V gene covers under half of the shortfall, and the cause of the remainder is unknown. D and trimming were read from the DNA, whereas the V and J calls and clone size are those reported in that table. Recorded for this sample are around 440,000 clones; roughly three quarters of them occurred a single time. The ten largest make up around 12% of the sample.

The donors were healthy, HIV-negative adults with no recently reported acute infections or vaccinations. All donors were Caucasian adults living in Nashville, Tennessee, USA. In the unsorted samples, roughly 90 million PBMCs were counted, and genomic DNA was extracted using the QIAamp DNA Blood Mini kit. After blood collection by leukapheresis, PBMCs were isolated using Ficoll-Histopaque density gradient centrifugation and then cryopreserved in the vapor phase of liquid nitrogen. Results the study describes overall, beyond this receptor: Sampling was restricted to blood, and TCR repertoires in tissues likely differ from the TCR repertoires found in blood. Because the study included a small number of donors, the genetic and exposure-history diversity represented was limited. Pairwise subsampling indicated that sequencing depth was expected to affect the degree of clonotype sharing among donors.

Germline trimming: 5 bases from V, 9 bases from J; junction bases outside gene matches: 10. The germline V gene encodes CDR1 SGHRS and CDR2 YFSETQ. The CDR3 sequence holds 14 residues, the cysteine and phenylalanine included. The entry retains the CDR3 DNA only, 42 bases that are in frame from base 1. The chain is made from TRBV5-1 and TRBJ2-1, with TRBD2 matching 8 junction bases. The TCR originated in a woman in her thirties or forties in good health. Some clones in this sample may be carry-over from other donors' samples. Sequencing used PBMCs. The CDR3 has the sequence CASRASFAGGEQFF. The nucleotide sequence reads as follows: TGCGCCAGCAGGGCCTCATTCGCGGGAGGTGAGCAGTTCTTC.